These 12 T cell receptor beta chains share one sample of origin, sequenced in a study of T cell responses to AZD1222 COVID-19 vaccine. Sequenced by immunoSEQ multiplex PCR; TCRdb stores in-frame clones only, minus some. The sample has roughly 70,000 clones, about four fifths seen once. The source material was peripheral blood, sampled on day 0 of MenACWY control vaccination. The receptors come from an adult in good health.

The V call is TRBV18, the J call TRBJ1-1, with 7 bases identical to TRBD1. Looked up from germline, CDR1 is KGHSH and CDR2 is LQKENI. This CDR3 has 17 residues. Trimming removed 6 bases from V and 4 bases from J; junction bases left unmatched: 17. CDR3 DNA sequence: TGTGCCAGCTCCCCTCTGGGGCAGGGGGTCGTCGGCACTGAAGCTTTCTTT. Amino acids: CASSPLGQGVVGTEAFF.

The chain has TRBV18 and TRBJ2-2, with D unresolved. CDR3 length equals 15 residues. Germline lookup yields CDR1 KGHSH and CDR2 LQKENI. The ends were cut back, 6 bases at V and 0 bases at J, with 11 bases in the middle. CDR3 amino acids: CASSTDFANTGELFF. The CDR3 coding sequence is TGTGCCAGCTCCACCGACTTTGCGAACACCGGGGAGCTGTTTTTT.

The CDR3 reads CASSERRGSYEQYF. The DNA of the CDR3 is TGTGCCAGCAGTGAAAGGCGGGGGTCCTACGAGCAGTACTTC. This rearrangement joins TRBV2 to TRBJ2-7, with TRBD2 matching 7 bases. Germline V gene sequence: CDR1 SNHLY, CDR2 FYNNEI. The V gene end was trimmed by 2 bases and the J gene end by 1 base; junction bases not matched to a gene: 2. This CDR3 is 14 amino acids long. The whole variable domain, remainder taken from reference TRBV2 and TRBJ2-7, is EPEVTQTPSHQVTQMGQEVILRCVPISNHLYFYWYRQILGQKVEFLVSFYNNEISEKSEIFDDQFSVERPDGSNFTLKIRSTKLEDSAMYFCASSERRGSYEQYFGPGTRLTVT.

The chain carries TRBV19 and TRBJ2-1; 7 bases line up with TRBD1. Germline values: CDR1 LNHDA, CDR2 SQIVND (reference sequence). The CDR3 runs 16 residues. V was pared by 1 base and J by 4 bases, with 7 bases of the junction left unmatched. The CDR3 region is CASSIAQDRSYNEQFF. The CDR3 DNA reads as TGTGCCAGTAGTATAGCTCAGGACAGGAGTTACAATGAGCAGTTCTTC.

This sequence joins TRBV30 and TRBJ2-2; 9 positions agree with TRBD1. CDR3 length: 15 residues. V lost 0 bases, J lost 5 bases, and 4 bases stayed unmatched. Germline V lookup: CDR1 GTSNPN, CDR2 SVGIG (reference sequence). The CDR3 nucleotides are TGTGCCTGGAGTGTAATACAGGGGGCAACCGGGGAGCTGTTTTTT. Protein: CAWSVIQGATGELFF.

This sequence joins TRBV7-9 and TRBJ2-1, with 8 bases identical to TRBD2. With 7 bases clipped from V and 7 bases from J, the junction kept 12 bases outside the gene matches. CDR1 is SEHNR and CDR2 is FQNEAQ in the germline V gene (reference sequence). The CDR3 runs 15 residues. The chain's CDR3 is CASTSPRLANNEQFF. The DNA for the CDR3 is TGTGCCAGCACCTCACCTCGACTAGCGAATAATGAGCAGTTCTTC.

The J gene is TRBJ2-7, the V gene TRBV6-5, with 13 bases aligning to TRBD2. Germline V gives CDR1 MNHEY, CDR2 SVGAGI. V lost 6 bases to trimming and J lost 2 bases; unmatched junction nucleotides: 1. The CDR3 loop spans 14 amino acids. CDR3 amino acids: CASRTSGRAYEQYF. CDR3 in DNA: TGTGCCAGCAGAACTAGCGGGAGGGCCTACGAGCAGTACTTC.

The chain joins TRBV3-1 (or the pseudogene TRBV3-2) to TRBJ1-1; D may be TRBD1 (5 bases). With 9 bases removed from V and 5 bases from J, the gap between germline ends came to 10 bases. The germline gives CDR1 LGHDT, CDR2 YNNKEL (reference sequence). The CDR3 consists of 11 residues. The chain's CDR3 is CASGWGTEAFF. CDR3 bases: TGTGCCAGTGGGTGGGGGACTGAAGCTTTCTTT.

The chain links TRBV5-1 to TRBJ1-1; 9 nucleotides line up with TRBD1. Trimming took 4 bases from V and 3 from J; bases not matched to a gene: 7. This CDR3 is built from 15 residues. Per germline, CDR1 SGHRS and CDR2 YFSETQ. The CDR3 reads CASSQDRGAYTEAFF. As DNA, the CDR3 is TGCGCCAGCAGCCAGGACAGGGGCGCGTACACTGAAGCTTTCTTT.

The chain couples TRBV7-9 to TRBJ1-5, with 10 bases fitting TRBD1. J gave up 2 bases and V 8 bases, and 12 bases lay outside the gene matches. Germline V gives CDR1 SEHNR, CDR2 FQNEAQ (reference sequence). The CDR3 consists of 17 residues. The chain's CDR3 is CASRGTGVKIGNQPQHF. In DNA, the CDR3 is TGTGCCAGCCGGGGGACAGGGGTTAAGATTGGCAATCAGCCCCAGCATTTT.

This clone was seen a handful of times. The J gene is TRBJ1-1, the V gene TRBV19; TRBD1 aligns across 9 bases. Germline assignment: CDR1 LNHDA and CDR2 SQIVND (reference sequence). V lost 5 bases and J lost 4; bases outside the gene matches: 8. CDR3 length equals 15 residues. CDR3 sequence: CASSPRTGAPTEAFF. CDR3 nucleotide sequence: TGTGCCAGTAGTCCAAGGACAGGGGCCCCCACTGAAGCTTTCTTT.

V is TRBV4-1 and J is TRBJ2-7, with TRBD1 matching 10 bases. The J segment lost 5 bases and the V segment lost 0 bases, leaving 4 bases of the junction unmatched. The CDR3 is 15 amino acids. Germline CDR1 and CDR2: MGHRA and YSYEKL. CDR3 loop: CASSQDMGQGNEQYF. The CDR3 DNA sequence: TGCGCCAGCAGCCAAGATATGGGACAGGGGAACGAGCAGTACTTC.